These 21 T cell receptor beta chains were sequenced from one sample in a study of response to subunit inactivated influenza vaccine (dated 2018 in TCRdb). The receptor library was made with RT-PCR. The listed sequencing device is Illumina HiSeq 2500. TCRdb reprocessing: public reads trimmed at Q25 with fastp, clones called with MiXCR, in-frame beta chains kept. Each entry is one CDR3 protein sequence, shown with its most common DNA and genes. The sample table shows hundreds of thousands of distinct CDR3 sequences, and about a sixth are seen once. The ten largest clones take up roughly 10% of the sample. The specimen was PBMCs from blood, collected 11 to 12 days after vaccination. All receptors come from a man aged 45-60 years who received an inactivated influenza vaccine. Donor details come from another sample of the same person, matched by shared clones.

This clonotype occurred many times. The CDR3 coding sequence is TGCAGTGCTAGATTGGGCAGCAGGGGGAATCAGCCCCAGCATTTT. Translated: CSARLGSRGNQPQHF. This sequence joins TRBV20-1 and TRBJ1-5, with 7 positions matching TRBD1. The germline CDR1 and CDR2 sequences are DFQATT and SNEGSKA (reference sequence). The CDR3 extends over 15 amino acids. V lost 2 bases, J lost 4 bases, and 8 bases stayed unmatched.

The chain carries TRBV7-9 and TRBJ2-5; tentatively, D is TRBD2 (6 bases). The CDR3 is 16 amino acids. Trimming took off 5 bases at V and 4 bases at J, with 20 bases between the two ends. Germline V lookup: CDR1 SEHNR, CDR2 FQNEAQ (reference sequence). The chain's CDR3 is CASSPTWRGASETQYF. The CDR3 DNA sequence: TGTGCCAGCAGCCCCACGTGGAGGGGCGCTTCAGAGACCCAGTACTTC.

The sample holds a few counts of this clonotype. This chain connects TRBV7-2 to TRBJ2-3, with D possibly matching TRBD2 (6 bases). Germline V gene sequence: CDR1 SGHTA, CDR2 FQGNSA. Trimming removed 5 bases at V and 5 bases at J, with 23 bases between. The CDR3 spans 17 residues. CDR3 in DNA: TGTGCCAGCAGCCCGTCCCGCGGGACGACAACAATAGATACGCAGTATTTT. Protein product: CASSPSRGTTTIDTQYF.

This clonotype showed up just a few times. The chain is built from TRBV20-1 and TRBJ2-3, with 10 bases fitting TRBD2. The CDR3 extends over 16 amino acids. V was clipped by 1 base and J by 0 bases; unmatched bases: 4. The germline V gene encodes CDR1 DFQATT and CDR2 SNEGSKA (reference sequence). This CDR3 reads CSARGGLAESTDTQYF. In DNA, the CDR3 is TGCAGTGCTAGAGGTGGACTAGCGGAAAGCACAGATACGCAGTATTTT.

This sequence joins TRBV29-1 and TRBJ2-2; no definite D call. Looked up from germline, CDR1 is SQVTM and CDR2 is ANQGSEA. The CDR3 consists of 12 residues. V dropped 4 bases and J dropped 6 bases, with 9 bases sitting between them. The CDR3 protein is CSVGKGAGELFF. CDR3 DNA: TGCAGCGTTGGGAAAGGAGCCGGGGAGCTGTTTTTT.

This clonotype appeared a few times. The rearrangement links TRBV5-1 to TRBJ2-1; D possibly corresponds to TRBD1 (9 bases). Between the trimmed V and J ends, which lost 4 bases and 10 bases, there was a span of 21 bases. The CDR3 is 15 amino acids. Germline lookup yields CDR1 SGHRS and CDR2 YFSETQ. The DNA of the CDR3 is TGCGCCAGCAGCGAGACAGGGGGTAGCGGGGCGGAGCAGTTCTTC. Its protein is CASSETGGSGAEQFF.

In this sample, this clonotype turned up a few times. This chain uses TRBV30 with TRBJ2-7; possibly TRBD2 for D (6 bases). Deletions cut 3 bases from V and 3 bases from J, with 12 bases between. The CDR3 extends over 13 amino acids. Per the germline V gene, CDR1 is GTSNPN and CDR2 is SVGIG (reference sequence). The CDR3 DNA reads TGTGCCTGGAGAGCGGGCGAACTCTACGAGCAGTACTTC. Translation: CAWRAGELYEQYF. Full variable domain (remainder filled in from reference TRBV30 and TRBJ2-7): SQTIHQWPATLVQPVGSPLSLECTVEGTSNPNLYWYRQAAGRGLQLLFYSVGIGQISSEVPQNLSASRPQDRQFILSSKKLLLSDSGFYLCAWRAGELYEQYFGPGTRLTVT.

Many counts were recorded for this clonotype. The junction departs from germline at one end; a sequencing error may be responsible. The rearrangement joins TRBV5-1 to TRBJ2-2; unclear D gene. This CDR3 has 15 amino acids. Germline loops: CDR1 SGHRS, CDR2 YFSETQ. The CDR3 protein is CASSLVSGNTGELFF. The CDR3, as DNA: TGTGCCAGCAGCTTAGTGTCGGGGAACACCGGGGAGCTGTTTTTT.

This clonotype was seen a few times. The rearrangement links TRBV6-5 to TRBJ2-7; TRBD2 matches at 10 bases. J lost 3 bases, V lost 3 bases, and 2 bases had no gene match. The V gene's germline CDR1 is MNHEY and CDR2 SVGAGI. The CDR3 spans 14 residues. In DNA, the CDR3 is TGTGCCAGCAGTTATCCTAGCGGGAGCTACGAGCAGTACTTC. This translates into CASSYPSGSYEQYF.

CDR3 residues: CASSTGGSGYYNEQFF. CDR3 sequence (DNA): TGTGCCAGCAGCACCGGTGGTAGCGGTTACTACAATGAGCAGTTCTTC. This chain joins TRBV7-2 and TRBJ2-1; TRBD2 might be the D (6 bases). The germline gives CDR1 SGHTA, CDR2 FQGNSA. The CDR3 has 16 residues. V lost 5 bases to trimming and J lost 3 bases, with 17 bases between them. Drawing the rest from reference TRBV7-2 and TRBJ2-1, the complete variable domain is GAGVSQSPSNKVTEKGKDVELRCDPISGHTALYWYRQSLGQGLEFLIYFQGNSAPDKSGLPSDRFSAERTGGSVSTLTIQRTQQEDSAVYLCASSTGGSGYYNEQFFGPGTRLTVL.

The CDR3, as DNA: TGCAGCGCCGTGGGGGGGTCGAACACTGAAGCTTTCTTT. Its protein is CSAVGGSNTEAFF. This chain uses TRBV29-1 with TRBJ1-1; weak D call: TRBD1 (5 bases). V shed 7 bases and J shed 1 base, with 13 bases lying between them. This CDR3 comprises 13 residues. CDR1 is SQVTM, CDR2 ANQGSEA, per germline.

This clonotype came up a few times. The chain combines TRBV4-3 with TRBJ2-1; 8 bases map to TRBD2. The CDR3 is 15 amino acids. The germline CDR1 and CDR2 sequences are LGHNA and YSLEER. V gave up 5 bases and J gave up 4 bases; unmatched junction bases: 7. CDR3 nucleotide sequence: TGCGCCAGCAGCTCAGTAGCGGGGATGTACAATGAGCAGTTCTTC. It translates to CASSSVAGMYNEQFF.

This clonotype has ten or more counts. This chain's CDR3 is CASSQDLNRGYEQYF. The CDR3, as DNA: TGCGCCAGCAGCCAAGATCTTAACAGGGGTTACGAGCAGTACTTC. J is TRBJ2-7 and V is TRBV4-3, with 7 nucleotides matching TRBD1. Germline CDR1 and CDR2: LGHNA and YSLEER. The CDR3 length is 15 residues. J gave up 4 bases and V 0 bases, and 6 bases lay outside the gene matches.

This clonotype was observed a few times. The V call is TRBV29-1, the J call TRBJ1-2; possible D gene TRBD1, 5 bases. Trimming stripped 6 bases from V and 3 bases from J, with 11 bases between. Looked up from germline, CDR1 is SQVTM and CDR2 is ANQGSEA. The CDR3 covers 12 residues. The CDR3 bases are TGCAGCGTCCTCCGAGGGGACTATGGCTACACCTTC. As protein: CSVLRGDYGYTF.

The table lists this clonotype with a few counts. J is TRBJ1-2 and V is TRBV7-9; D may be TRBD1 (6 bases). This CDR3 spans 17 amino acids. Germline loops: CDR1 SEHNR, CDR2 FQNEAQ (reference sequence). Trimming cost V 5 bases and J 2 bases, with 21 bases left between them. In DNA form, the CDR3 reads TGTGCCAGCAGCCGTCTATTGACAGGACAAGTAAACTATGGCTACACCTTC. Translating it yields CASSRLLTGQVNYGYTF.

The chain has TRBV7-8 and TRBJ2-2, with D perhaps TRBD2 (6 bases). The germline V gene has CDR1 SGHVS and CDR2 FQNEAQ. Deletions cut 6 bases from V and 2 bases from J, with 10 bases between. This CDR3 is built from 14 residues. This CDR3 is CASRSGENTGELFF. The CDR3 DNA sequence: TGTGCCAGCAGATCGGGGGAAAACACCGGGGAGCTGTTTTTT.

This clonotype appeared a few times. The chain couples TRBV20-1 to TRBJ2-7, with no clear D. Germline V CDR1 and CDR2: DFQATT, SNEGSKA (reference sequence). The germline V and J ends were trimmed by 3 bases and 1 base, with 7 bases remaining between them. The CDR3 consists of 12 residues. As DNA, the CDR3 is TGCAGTGCTAGTAAACGATCCTACGAGCAGTACTTC. The encoded protein is CSASKRSYEQYF.

The V gene is TRBV5-4, the J gene TRBJ2-1, with TRBD2 as a possible D gene (6 bases). The CDR3 consists of 16 residues. The V and J ends lost 0 bases and 2 bases respectively, with 12 bases between them. CDR1 is SGHNT, CDR2 YYREEE, per germline (reference sequence). In nucleotides, the CDR3 is TGTGCCAGCAGCTTGGCCTCGACGGGAGCCTACAATGAGCAGTTCTTC. Translating gives CASSLASTGAYNEQFF.

This clonotype occurred a few times. The chain is built from TRBV11-2 and TRBJ2-5, with 7 positions matching TRBD2. The CDR3 runs 13 residues. Trimming took 7 bases from V and 4 from J; bases not matched to a gene: 6. Germline V gene sequence: CDR1 SGHAT, CDR2 FQNNGV. DNA of the CDR3: TGTGCCAGCACTAGCGGCCCCGCAGAGACCCAGTACTTC. Residues: CASTSGPAETQYF. Complete variable domain (other parts from reference TRBV11-2 and TRBJ2-5): EAGVAQSPRYKIIEKRQSVAFWCNPISGHATLYWYQQILGQGPKLLIQFQNNGVVDDSQLPKDRFSAERLKGVDSTLKIQPAKLEDSAVYLCASTSGPAETQYFGPGTRLLVL.

This clonotype was seen many times. This chain uses TRBV7-2 with TRBJ1-3, with D perhaps matching TRBD1 (6 bases). Trimming shortened V by 0 bases and J by 2 bases, and 8 bases separated the two germline ends. The germline V gene has CDR1 SGHTA and CDR2 FQGNSA. The CDR3 covers 15 residues. The CDR3 here is CASSLAGATGNTIYF. CDR3 nucleotides: TGTGCCAGCAGCTTAGCGGGGGCAACTGGAAACACCATATATTTT.

This clonotype was observed many times. The gene calls are TRBV5-6 and TRBJ2-2; D may be TRBD1 (5 bases). The germline V and J ends were trimmed by 2 bases and 1 base, with 12 bases remaining between them. The CDR3 extends over 16 amino acids. CDR1 and CDR2 from the germline V gene are SGHDT and YYEEEE. CDR3: CASSFQGSGNTGELFF. Here the CDR3 DNA reads TGTGCCAGCAGCTTTCAGGGAAGTGGGAACACCGGGGAGCTGTTTTTT.